Each of the 13 T cell receptor beta chains below was sequenced from the same sample in a study of blood T cell repertoires in COVID-19 (dated by TCRdb to the early 2020s). Library construction relied on the immunoSEQ multiplex PCR assay. TCRdb limited this immuneACCESS table to in-frame rearrangements with V and J called. A share of clones is missing; checked studies link under half to unresolved V genes, and the rest is unexplained. The sample includes roughly 140,000 clones, with approximately 86% observed a single time. The ten largest account for roughly 3.4% of the sample. The specimen sequenced was peripheral blood. All receptors come from a man between 65 and 85 years old with acute or convalescent COVID-19.

The chain couples TRBV7-2 to TRBJ2-1, with D possibly TRBD2 on 5 matching bases. The CDR3 extends over 17 amino acids. CDR1 and CDR2 (germline): SGHTA, FQGNSA. V lost 3 bases to trimming and J lost 0 bases, with 15 bases between them. The CDR3 protein is CASSFIGAGASYNEQFF. CDR3 coding DNA: TGTGCCAGCAGCTTCATCGGCGCGGGCGCCTCCTACAATGAGCAGTTCTTC.

V is TRBV13 and J is TRBJ1-4, with D possibly being TRBD1 (5 bases). With 6 bases removed from V and 1 base from J, the gap between germline ends came to 15 bases. This CDR3 is built from 16 residues. Germline CDR1 is PRHDT and CDR2 is FYEKMQ (reference sequence). For the CDR3, the DNA is TGTGCCAGCAGTCTTGGCTTGGGGGGAACTAATGAAAAACTGTTTTTT. Its translation is CASSLGLGGTNEKLFF.

This rearrangement joins TRBV19 to TRBJ2-3; TRBD2 is a possible D gene (6 bases). The CDR3 has 14 amino acids. Germline lookup yields CDR1 LNHDA and CDR2 SQIVND (reference sequence). V was clipped by 6 bases and J by 2 bases, with 12 bases between them. The CDR3 region has the DNA TGTGCCAGTAGGGGGGGACGGATCACAGATACGCAGTATTTT. It is translated as CASRGGRITDTQYF.

The genes are TRBV24-1 and TRBJ2-7, with 9 bases aligning to TRBD1. Losses at the gene ends were 11 bases for V and 7 bases for J; bases not matched to a gene: 8. CDR3 size: 12 residues. The germline V gene encodes CDR1 KGHDR and CDR2 SFDVKD. The CDR3 bases are TGTGCCATCCACAGGGGGCGAAGGGAGCAGTACTTC. This codes for CAIHRGRREQYF.

The rearrangement uses TRBV7-2 and TRBJ2-1; 10 bases align to TRBD2. Germline CDR1 reads SGHTA; CDR2 reads FQGNSA. J was trimmed by 5 bases and V by 0 bases; bases with no gene match: 1. This CDR3 comprises 15 residues. CDR3 bases: TGTGCCAGCAGCTTAGCACTAGCGGGGCACAATGAGCAGTTCTTC. This gives the protein CASSLALAGHNEQFF.

The rearrangement joins TRBV18 to TRBJ2-7, with a weak D call TRBD2 (5 bases). Deletions cut 2 bases from V and 3 bases from J, with 11 bases between. There are 14 residues in the CDR3. CDR1 is KGHSH and CDR2 is LQKENI in the germline V gene. The CDR3 is CASSPGGLGYEQYF. CDR3 nucleotide sequence: TGTGCCAGCTCACCAGGCGGGTTGGGCTACGAGCAGTACTTC.

The rearrangement uses TRBV18 and TRBJ1-2; D is ambiguous. The V gene's germline CDR1 is KGHSH and CDR2 LQKENI. V lost 1 base and J lost 3, with 6 bases in between. The CDR3 extends over 13 amino acids. CDR3 residues: CASSPRQDYGYTF. CDR3 nucleotide sequence: TGTGCCAGCTCACCACGCCAGGACTATGGCTACACCTTC.

This rearrangement joins TRBV4-1 to TRBJ2-1; the D is unclear. The CDR3 sequence is 13 residues long. The germline gives CDR1 MGHRA, CDR2 YSYEKL. Trimming took off 1 base at V and 7 bases at J, with 8 bases between the two ends. CDR3 in DNA: TGCGCCAGCAGCCAAGTTAGAGTGAATGAGCAGTTCTTC. Protein product: CASSQVRVNEQFF.

The DNA of the CDR3 is TGTGCCAGCTTTCCTAGCGGGGCAAATGAGCAGTTCTTC. As protein: CASFPSGANEQFF. This chain connects TRBV28 to TRBJ2-1; 9 bases fit TRBD2. The germline V gene encodes CDR1 MDHEN and CDR2 SYDVKM. The V and J ends lost 8 bases and 7 bases, in that order; junction bases with no gene match: 6. The length of the CDR3 is 13 residues. The complete variable domain, with remaining parts taken from reference TRBV28 and TRBJ2-1, reads DVKVTQSSRYLVKRTGEKVFLECVQDMDHENMFWYRQDPGLGLRLIYFSYDVKMKEKGDIPEGYSVSREKKERFSLILESASTNQTSMYLCASFPSGANEQFFGPGTRLTVL.

This chain joins TRBV28 and TRBJ1-2; 7 bases are shared with TRBD1. This CDR3 comprises 14 residues. V lost 4 bases and J lost 4; bases outside the gene matches: 6. The germline V gene has CDR1 MDHEN and CDR2 SYDVKM. The CDR3 reads CASSSDRDVYGYTF. In DNA, the CDR3 is TGTGCCAGCAGTTCCGACAGGGACGTCTATGGCTACACCTTC.

The rearrangement joins TRBV27 to TRBJ1-5; D might be TRBD1 (5 bases). V dropped 0 bases and J dropped 7 bases, with 16 bases sitting between them. The germline CDR1 and CDR2 sequences are MNHEY and SMNVEV (reference sequence). This CDR3 contains 16 residues. Here the CDR3 reads CASSLSQPRVGQPQHF. The CDR3 nucleotides are TGTGCCAGCAGTTTATCCCAACCCAGGGTCGGGCAGCCCCAGCATTTT.

In its sample, this clone was seen once. The J gene is TRBJ2-7, the V gene TRBV12-5; a possible D gene is TRBD1 (5 bases). The V and J ends lost 4 bases and 6 bases respectively, with 16 bases between them. Germline V CDR1 and CDR2: LGHNT, FRNRAP. This CDR3 comprises 14 residues. The chain's CDR3 is CASGSDIHRVEQYF. The DNA of the CDR3 is TGTGCTAGTGGTTCGGACATTCATCGGGTCGAGCAGTACTTC. Filled out from reference TRBV12-5 and TRBJ2-7, the complete variable domain reads DARVTQTPRHKVTEMGQEVTMRCQPILGHNTVFWYRQTMMQGLELLAYFRNRAPLDDSGMPKDRFSAEMPDATLATLKIQPSEPRDSAVYFCASGSDIHRVEQYFGPGTRLTVT.

This chain uses TRBV11-3 with TRBJ2-1; 7 bases match TRBD1. CDR3 size: 15 residues. CDR1 SGHNT and CDR2 YENEEA come from the germline V gene. Unmatched junction bases numbered 4, after V lost 0 bases and J lost 5 bases. The CDR3 bases are TGTGCCAGCAGCTTAGACGCAGGGGGAAACAATGAGCAGTTCTTC. It is translated as CASSLDAGGNNEQFF.